What follows are 28 T cell receptor beta chains derived from one specimen sequenced in a study of identifying expanded T cells in peripheral blood. Assay: immunoSEQ multiplex PCR; the TCRdb copy retains only in-frame clones and omits some. The sample has about 120,000 clones; 84% are singletons. The sample consisted of blood. Source of these receptors: a person aged 18 to 75 in good health.

The gene calls are TRBV6-5 and TRBJ2-5; tentative D call: TRBD2 (6 bases). Germline-derived CDR1 and CDR2 are MNHEY and SVGAGI. The CDR3 has 16 residues. The V gene lost 2 bases and the J gene lost 5 bases, with 18 bases spanning the gap. In DNA, the CDR3 is TGTGCCAGCAGTTACGCTATAGGGACTTTAGGGGAGACCCAGTACTTC. It codes for CASSYAIGTLGETQYF.

In the case of this clone: The junction shows a germline mismatch at one end, possibly a read error. V gene TRBV5-4 combines with J gene TRBJ1-3; weak D call: TRBD1 (5 bases). The CDR3 extends over 16 amino acids. In germline, CDR1 is SGHNT, CDR2 YYREEE (reference sequence). In DNA, the CDR3 is TGTGCCAGCAGCTTGGGGGTGGGGGACTCTGGAAGCACCATATATTTT. Amino acid sequence: CASSLGVGDSGSTIYF.

Here the CDR3 reads CASSQATGGEQEAFF. CDR3 in DNA: TGCGCCAGCAGCCAAGCCACAGGGGGCGAGCAAGAAGCTTTCTTT. This chain links TRBV4-3 with TRBJ1-1; 9 bases are shared with TRBD1. V gave up 1 base and J gave up 8 bases; unmatched junction bases: 8. CDR1 and CDR2 (germline): LGHNA, YSLEER. The CDR3 runs to 15 residues.

This chain connects TRBV7-2 to TRBJ2-5; TRBD1 matches 8 bases. The CDR3 length is 16 residues. With 3 bases clipped from V and 5 bases from J, the junction kept 11 bases outside the gene matches. The germline V gene has CDR1 SGHTA and CDR2 FQGNSA. CDR3 in DNA: TGTGCCAGCAGCTTTAGGACAGGGTCTGGGCGGGAGACCCAGTACTTC. Translated, it gives CASSFRTGSGRETQYF.

This clone was picked up a small number of times. The chain links TRBV5-4 to TRBJ1-2; tentatively, D is TRBD1 (5 bases). V was pared by 0 bases and J by 6 bases, with 12 bases between. This CDR3 has 14 residues. CDR1 SGHNT and CDR2 YYREEE come from the germline V gene (reference sequence). The CDR3, as DNA: TGTGCCAGCAGCTTGGTGGTGGCGGGGGATGGCTACACCTTC. Encoded protein: CASSLVVAGDGYTF.

This clone showed up just a few times. The genes are TRBV6-1 and TRBJ1-2; D remains ambiguous. V was clipped by 3 bases and J by 2 bases, with 10 bases between them. The germline V gene encodes CDR1 MNHNS and CDR2 SASEGT. The length of the CDR3 is 14 residues. CDR3 in DNA: TGTGCCAGCAGTGATTCCGGGCAAAACTATGGCTACACCTTC. It codes for CASSDSGQNYGYTF.

The sample holds many counts of this clone. This chain uses TRBV6-5 with TRBJ1-5; TRBD1 is a possible D gene (6 bases). This CDR3 spans 15 amino acids. Germline V gives CDR1 MNHEY, CDR2 SVGAGI. V was trimmed by 6 bases and J by 3 bases, leaving 15 bases between them. CDR3 loop: CASRPSGAYNQPQHF. CDR3 in DNA: TGTGCCAGCAGGCCCTCAGGGGCTTACAATCAGCCCCAGCATTTT.

The CDR3 nucleotides read TGTGCCAGCAACTCGGGAAATGAGCAGTTCTTC. Translated: CASNSGNEQFF. The chain links TRBV2 to TRBJ2-1, with D possibly being TRBD2 (5 bases). V lost 7 bases and J 7 bases, leaving 8 bases between the germline ends. The V gene's germline CDR1 is SNHLY and CDR2 FYNNEI. The CDR3 sequence is 11 residues long.

This sequence joins TRBV9 and TRBJ1-6; D is undetermined. The CDR3 contains 13 residues. Germline CDR1 SGDLS, CDR2 YYNGEE. The ends were cut back, 0 bases at V and 13 bases at J, with 11 bases in the middle. DNA of the CDR3: TGTGCCAGCAGCGTAGTAGACGCTGCGCCCCTCCACTTT. It encodes CASSVVDAAPLHF.

This sequence joins TRBV27 and TRBJ1-6, with D maybe TRBD1 (6 bases). Deletions cut 6 bases from V and 5 bases from J, with 17 bases between. Germline V gives CDR1 MNHEY, CDR2 SMNVEV (reference sequence). The CDR3 runs to 16 residues. The CDR3 reads CASRSGQIRNNSPLHF. CDR3 in DNA: TGTGCCAGCAGATCCGGACAGATCCGAAATAATTCACCCCTCCACTTT.

The chain links TRBV9 to TRBJ1-2, with D uncertain. Trimming took off 5 bases at V and 4 bases at J, with 6 bases between the two ends. The germline CDR1 and CDR2 sequences are SGDLS and YYNGEE. This CDR3 has 11 amino acids. CDR3 amino acids: CASRAGYGYTF. DNA of the CDR3: TGTGCCAGCAGGGCGGGCTATGGCTACACCTTC.

This clone has only one observation. The chain carries TRBV27 and TRBJ1-1, with D unclear. Germline CDR1 MNHEY, CDR2 SMNVEV (reference sequence). The CDR3 is made up of 14 amino acids. V lost 2 bases and J 0 bases, leaving 7 bases between the germline ends. CDR3 DNA: TGTGCCAGCAGTTTAACGGCCATGAACACTGAAGCTTTCTTT. Amino acids: CASSLTAMNTEAFF.

This chain joins TRBV27 and TRBJ2-1; 7 bases are shared with TRBD1. Germline-derived CDR1 and CDR2 are MNHEY and SMNVEV (reference sequence). The CDR3 loop spans 17 amino acids. The J segment lost 7 bases and the V segment lost 7 bases, leaving 19 bases of the junction unmatched. CDR3 sequence reads: CASKLTADREVKNEQFF. CDR3 nucleotide sequence: TGTGCCAGCAAGTTAACCGCCGACAGGGAAGTCAAGAATGAGCAGTTCTTC.

The CDR3 here is CASSLVSGPEDYGYTF. Here the CDR3 DNA reads TGTGCCAGCAGCTTAGTTTCCGGGCCCGAGGACTATGGCTACACCTTC. This rearrangement joins TRBV11-3 to TRBJ1-2, with D unresolved. V was clipped by 1 base and J by 3 bases, with 15 bases between them. In germline, CDR1 is SGHNT, CDR2 YENEEA. The length of the CDR3 is 16 residues.

The rearrangement joins TRBV5-5 to TRBJ1-5; D is unclear. Trimming took 0 bases from V and 7 from J, leaving 11 bases between them. The CDR3 contains 14 residues. CDR1 is SGHKS, CDR2 YYEKEE, per germline (reference sequence). CDR3 coding DNA: TGTGCCAGCAGCTTGGGGGGAACCAACCAGCCCCAGCATTTT. This encodes CASSLGGTNQPQHF.

V and J are TRBV6-5 and TRBJ1-4, with TRBD1 matching over 7 bases. This CDR3 is 15 amino acids long. CDR1 is MNHEY, CDR2 SVGAGI, per germline. V shed 0 bases, J shed 7 bases, and the junction held 5 bases outside the gene matches. The CDR3 protein is CASSYSGTEGEKLFF. CDR3 coding DNA: TGTGCCAGCAGTTACTCCGGGACAGAAGGTGAAAAACTGTTTTTT.

This chain uses TRBV27 with TRBJ2-7, with D perhaps matching TRBD2 (6 bases). The CDR3 runs to 14 residues. Germline V CDR1 and CDR2: MNHEY, SMNVEV (reference sequence). V was pared by 3 bases and J by 3 bases, with 12 bases between. Written as DNA, the CDR3 is TGTGCCAGCAGTTTTAGTGTCGGGGGCTACGAGCAGTACTTC. Translated: CASSFSVGGYEQYF.

This chain connects TRBV9 to TRBJ1-2; D unresolved. V was shortened by 3 bases and J by 5 bases, with 17 bases between the two germline ends. The CDR3 runs 15 residues. Germline lookup yields CDR1 SGDLS and CDR2 YYNGEE. The CDR3 sequence is CASSAGLTGGYGYTF. The CDR3 bases are TGTGCCAGCAGCGCCGGTCTGACGGGAGGTTATGGCTACACCTTC.

This sequence joins TRBV5-4 and TRBJ2-1; D tentatively fits TRBD1 or TRBD2 (5 bases each). V was trimmed by 4 bases and J by 3 bases, leaving 17 bases between them. Germline V gives CDR1 SGHNT, CDR2 YYREEE (reference sequence). The CDR3 runs to 16 residues. CDR3 protein: CASSTGEQVLYNEQFF. The CDR3 nucleotides are TGTGCCAGCAGCACCGGGGAACAGGTACTCTACAATGAGCAGTTCTTC. Complete variable domain (other parts from reference TRBV5-4 and TRBJ2-1): ETGVTQSPTHLIKTRGQQVTLRCSSQSGHNTVSWYQQALGQGPQFIFQYYREEENGRGNFPPRFSGLQFPNYSSELNVNALELDDSALYLCASSTGEQVLYNEQFFGPGTRLTVL.

The chain uses TRBV7-8 and TRBJ1-2, with D perhaps matching TRBD1 (6 bases). V was clipped by 4 bases and J by 8 bases, with 17 bases between them. CDR3 length equals 14 residues. Germline V gene sequence: CDR1 SGHVS, CDR2 FQNEAQ. The CDR3 DNA is TGTGCCAGCAGCTCAATCGGGACATACCTCGGCTACACCTTC. Translating it yields CASSSIGTYLGYTF. Full variable domain (missing parts from reference TRBV7-8 and TRBJ1-2): GAGVSQSPRYKVAKRGQDVALRCDPISGHVSLFWYQQALGQGPEFLTYFQNEAQLDKSGLPSDRFFAERPEGSVSTLKIQRTQQEDSAVYLCASSSIGTYLGYTFGSGTRLTVV.

In the case of this clone: Germline is not matched at one junction end, which may reflect a read error. This chain joins TRBV2 and TRBJ2-5, with D unclear. This CDR3 region has 14 residues. CDR1 SNHLY and CDR2 FYNNEI come from the germline V gene. This chain's CDR3 is CASSVGYSQEAQYF. DNA for the CDR3: TGTGCCAGCAGTGTAGGGTACAGCCAAGAGGCCCAGTACTTC.

This clone appeared a few times. V is TRBV2 and J is TRBJ2-3, with 9 bases matching TRBD2. The CDR3 covers 19 residues. Germline lookup yields CDR1 SNHLY and CDR2 FYNNEI. Trimming at V came to 6 bases and at J to 2 bases, leaving 18 bases not matched to a gene. The CDR3 protein is CASRDMAFRSGGTTDTQYF. The CDR3 DNA reads TGTGCCAGCAGGGATATGGCTTTTCGGAGCGGGGGGACCACAGATACGCAGTATTTT.

The table lists this clone with a count of one. This chain links TRBV5-8 with TRBJ2-7; 7 nucleotides agree with TRBD1. Germline CDR1 SGHTS, CDR2 YDEGEE. Losses at the gene ends were 3 bases for V and 3 bases for J; bases not matched to a gene: 3. The CDR3 runs to 13 residues. The CDR3 spells CASSSSGGYEQYF. CDR3 sequence (DNA): TGTGCCAGCAGCTCCTCAGGGGGCTACGAGCAGTACTTC.

The rearrangement uses TRBV10-3 and TRBJ1-1, with unresolved D. The germline V and J ends were trimmed by 2 bases and 4 bases, with 11 bases remaining between them. The CDR3 loop spans 14 amino acids. CDR1 ENHRY and CDR2 SYGVKD come from the germline V gene. CDR3 amino acids: CAISEVAIGTEAFF. Written as DNA, the CDR3 is TGTGCCATCAGTGAGGTGGCCATCGGCACTGAAGCTTTCTTT.

The genes are TRBV6-5 and TRBJ1-2, with D unresolved. V lost 6 bases, J lost 4 bases, and 15 bases lay in between. This CDR3 is 14 amino acids long. Germline lookup yields CDR1 MNHEY and CDR2 SVGAGI. The CDR3: CASRTDRWGYGYTF. The CDR3 DNA reads as TGTGCCAGCAGAACCGACCGTTGGGGCTATGGCTACACCTTC.

This chain connects TRBV7-9 to TRBJ2-7; TRBD1 aligns across 7 bases. V dropped 5 bases and J dropped 5; count of bases not matched to a gene: 12. CDR1 is SEHNR, CDR2 FQNEAQ, per germline (reference sequence). This CDR3 is 15 amino acids long. The CDR3 DNA reads TGTGCCAGCAGCCCGAAGCCGACAGGGCTCGACGAGCAGTACTTC. This encodes CASSPKPTGLDEQYF.

V gene TRBV5-1 combines with J gene TRBJ1-6, with 7 bases identical to TRBD1. The germline V gene has CDR1 SGHRS and CDR2 YFSETQ. Germline trimming cut 2 bases from V and 7 bases from J; bases unmatched to any gene: 6. The CDR3 is 15 residues long. CDR3 DNA: TGCGCCAGCAGCTTAGGGCAGGGGGTAAATTCACCCCTCCACTTT. This codes for CASSLGQGVNSPLHF.

The rearrangement links TRBV7-9 to TRBJ1-2; the D gene is possibly TRBD1 (5 bases). The V and J ends lost 10 bases and 0 bases respectively, with 15 bases between them. The CDR3 has 14 amino acids. Germline CDR1 and CDR2: SEHNR and FQNEAQ (reference sequence). CDR3 sequence: CAILRGLANYGYTF. CDR3 nucleotide sequence: TGTGCCATCCTTCGGGGCCTAGCTAACTATGGCTACACCTTC.